Given below is one TCR beta chain in context. No antigen is known for it. There are no base qualities to consult, and no much larger clone falls within one base. The trial excluded patients who had a history of autoimmune disease or were on systemic immunosuppression. Peripheral blood for TCR sequencing was collected from all dose cohorts at baseline, on cycle 4 day 1, and on cycle 7 day 1. Samples came from an open-label, multicenter, first-in-human phase I dose-escalation trial of ivuxolimab. Adults with locally advanced or metastatic melanoma, renal cell carcinoma, hepatocellular carcinoma or head and neck squamous cell carcinoma were enrolled in the trial. Before TCR sequencing, CD4+ and CD8+ T cells were separately sorted from peripheral blood. These data come from a study of OX40 agonist ivuxolimab in advanced cancers. For the wider study: The costimulatory receptor OX40 (CD134) was targeted by ivuxolimab, a fully human IgG2 agonistic monoclonal antibody. Intravenous ivuxolimab was administered to patients every 2 weeks at six dose levels: 0.01, 0.1, 0.3, 1.5, 3 and 10 mg/kg. Among the approximately 54 dose-escalation patients, some 20 had hepatocellular carcinoma, about 15 melanoma, 9 renal cell carcinoma and 9 head and neck cancer. In the dose-escalation cohort, 82.7% of patients were male, and the mean age was roughly 60 years, with a range of roughly 20 to 85. Prior anti-PD-1, anti-PD-L1 or anti-CTLA-4 therapy was permitted, and checkpoint inhibitors had been received by around 39% of dose-escalation patients. Partial responses occurred in three dose-escalation patients, of whom one had hepatocellular carcinoma and two had cutaneous melanoma. The point of sequencing TCRbeta in the periphery was to test whether ivuxolimab changed TCR sequence diversity and drove clonal T-cell expansion. The paper describes the monotherapy dose-escalation part (N ≈ 52 patients) of the phase I trial of ivuxolimab.

Overall study outcomes, separate from this receptor: Which antigens the clonally expanded peripheral T cells were specific for was not determined. After ivuxolimab, expanded clones were on average more numerous among CD8+ T cells than among CD4+ T cells. Low levels of normalized T-cell clonal expansion were also shown by some nonresponding patients. In partial responders in the 0.1-3.0 mg/kg groups, normalized peripheral clonal expansion was found to be among the lowest, especially among CD8+ T cells. At doses of 0.1 to 3.0 mg/kg, clonal expansion of both CD4+ and CD8+ blood T cells was observed from baseline to week 6.

Inclusive of the bounding cysteine and phenylalanine, the CDR3 is 15 residues long. This entry keeps only the CDR3 DNA: 45 bases, framed from base 1. CDR1 and CDR2 are drawn from the germline V gene (reference sequence): MNHNY, SVGAGI. V drops 0 bases and J drops 1 base, leaving 9 bases in between. Genomic DNA was isolated from the sorted cells so that the TCRbeta CDR3 region could be sequenced. The immunoSEQ Assay was used for sequencing of TCRbeta CDR3 regions. As stored in TCRdb, this immuneACCESS dataset retains in-frame rearrangements with V and J assigned. A fraction of the clones does not appear; measured against another copy, unresolved V genes explain less than half of the discrepancy, and the remainder lacks a known reason. The table for this sample lists about 79,000 clones; about nine tenths of them were counted only once. The top ten clonotypes cover less than 5% of the sample.

Here the chain combines TRBV6-6 and TRBJ1-1; TRBD1 might be the D gene, on 5 matching bases. The sequences come from CD4+ or CD8+ T cells sorted from blood, collected in a trial of the OX40 agonist ivuxolimab. This clonotype was sampled from an adult with an advanced solid tumor such as melanoma, head and neck, liver or kidney cancer. The DNA is TGTGCCAGCAGTTACTCGGACAAGCCGAACACTGAAGCTTTCTTT. This sequence encodes CASSYSDKPNTEAFF.